This T cell receptor (beta chain) was retrieved from a study of cytomegalovirus exposure and HLA in healthy donors. The study's findings and limits: Within an earlier analysis, most TCR beta V segments proved productive either about 87% or about 30% of the time. Presence/absence analyses assumed roughly uniform sequencing depth across donors.

The study ran its PCR with 60 Vbeta and 13 Jbeta primers. Method: immunoSEQ multiplex PCR; TCRdb's copy keeps in-frame clones and lacks some. Of more than 120,000 clones listed, 82% are singletons. As regards this clone: Antigen specificity is unknown.

CDR1 and CDR2 (germline): LGHNA, YSLEER. The CDR3 is 16 amino acids. Unmatched junction bases numbered 8, after V lost 4 bases and J lost 2 bases. The J gene is TRBJ2-1, the V gene TRBV4-3; 7 bases align to TRBD2. The material sequenced was PBMCs. The sequence came from a male donor in good health and CMV-seronegative. This chain's CDR3 is CASSRDGSGAYNEQFF. The CDR3 region has the DNA TGCGCCAGCAGCCGGGACGGAAGCGGGGCCTACAATGAGCAGTTCTTC.